A selection of T cell receptor beta chains follows, all from one sample in a study of blood T cell repertoires in COVID-19. This table comes from immunoSEQ multiplex PCR, and its TCRdb copy is limited to in-frame clones, with some not included. The top ten clones hold under 2% of a sample with some 320,000 clones, 85% of them seen once. Sequencing was carried out using PBMCs or T cells enriched from blood (not recorded which). The receptor source for this set is a young woman who had been exposed to COVID-19. The CDR3 runs from the conserved cysteine through the conserved F or W. Each record gives: clone size, J gene, D gene, V gene, CDR3 protein. A D gene is named only where the DNA matches it firmly. Not every row has a clone size; where given, it reads once, few, many or a size class.

once | TRBJ1-2 | NA | TRBV4-1 | CASSQGMGGNYGYTF
NA | TRBJ1-1 | NA | TRBV4-1 | CASSTTSKAFF
once | TRBJ1-5 | TRBD1 | TRBV7-9 | CASSSRNLGTGGQPQHF
NA | TRBJ2-1 | NA | TRBV12-3/TRBV12-4 | CASSFRDNEQFF
NA | TRBJ1-2 | NA | TRBV6-1 | CASSEVFLGTLGYTF
NA | TRBJ2-2 | NA | TRBV6-2/TRBV6-3 | CASSSTGARSDAGELFF
NA | TRBJ2-6 | TRBD1 | TRBV7-2 | CASSPGQGYSGANVLTF
once | TRBJ1-6 | TRBD1 | TRBV19 | CASSIDRGHNSPLHF
once | TRBJ2-2 | TRBD1 | TRBV5-1 | CASSWDRDTGELFF
NA | TRBJ2-1 | TRBD1 | TRBV5-1 | CASSLHGTSTGANEQFF
NA | TRBJ2-1 | NA | TRBV28 | CASSLISRDEQFF
NA | TRBJ2-5 | NA | TRBV5-1 | CASSLPGLTGTQYF
NA | TRBJ1-1 | TRBD1 | TRBV10-3 | CATRQGVTEAFF
NA | TRBJ2-3 | TRBD1 | TRBV15 | CATSRGQGGGTDTQYF
NA | TRBJ2-7 | TRBD1 | TRBV7-6 | CASSLGTGAYEQYF
NA | TRBJ2-1 | TRBD2 | TRBV4-3 | CASSQALGGGAYNEQFF
NA | TRBJ2-7 | TRBD1 | TRBV19 | CASSIGGGQVYEQYF
NA | TRBJ1-2 | NA | TRBV7-2 | CASSDSGGLGYTF
NA | TRBJ2-1 | TRBD2 | TRBV19 | CASRGLRTSGSQSRDYNEQFF
NA | TRBJ1-3 | TRBD1 | TRBV28 | CASSVGGVNTIYF
NA | TRBJ1-3 | TRBD1 | TRBV5-8 | CASSSRTGRGGNTIYF
once | TRBJ2-2 | NA | TRBV19 | CASSMFTGFNTGELFF
NA | TRBJ1-5 | TRBD1 | TRBV19 | CASSASSGTGGNQPQHF
NA | TRBJ2-7 | NA | TRBV3-1/TRBV3-2 | CASSRQVTLAVAEQYF
NA | TRBJ2-7 | NA | TRBV7-3 | CASSLSQAPYYEQYF
NA | TRBJ2-7 | NA | TRBV7-9 | CASSPQMTPTYEQYF
NA | TRBJ2-1 | TRBD1 | TRBV2 | CASRPGQDENEQFF
NA | TRBJ1-4 | NA | TRBV19 | CASTPAIFNEKLFF
NA | TRBJ2-1 | TRBD2 | TRBV30 | CAWSGGEGRHEQFF
NA | TRBJ1-1 | TRBD1 | TRBV6-5 | CASKRTGMNTEAFF
NA | TRBJ1-6 | NA | TRBV5-1 | CASSGSGNSPLHF
few | TRBJ1-5 | NA | TRBV7-9 | CASSPGQRETGQPQHF
many | TRBJ1-2 | NA | TRBV19 | CASMEGYYGYTF
NA | TRBJ1-1 | NA | TRBV24-1 | CATSDPTASVTEAFF
NA | TRBJ2-3 | NA | TRBV3-1/TRBV3-2 | CASSQDWSTDTQYF
many | TRBJ1-2 | TRBD1 | TRBV30 | CALRGQSSYGYTF
once | TRBJ2-7 | NA | TRBV7-9 | CASTLGGGGIYEQYF